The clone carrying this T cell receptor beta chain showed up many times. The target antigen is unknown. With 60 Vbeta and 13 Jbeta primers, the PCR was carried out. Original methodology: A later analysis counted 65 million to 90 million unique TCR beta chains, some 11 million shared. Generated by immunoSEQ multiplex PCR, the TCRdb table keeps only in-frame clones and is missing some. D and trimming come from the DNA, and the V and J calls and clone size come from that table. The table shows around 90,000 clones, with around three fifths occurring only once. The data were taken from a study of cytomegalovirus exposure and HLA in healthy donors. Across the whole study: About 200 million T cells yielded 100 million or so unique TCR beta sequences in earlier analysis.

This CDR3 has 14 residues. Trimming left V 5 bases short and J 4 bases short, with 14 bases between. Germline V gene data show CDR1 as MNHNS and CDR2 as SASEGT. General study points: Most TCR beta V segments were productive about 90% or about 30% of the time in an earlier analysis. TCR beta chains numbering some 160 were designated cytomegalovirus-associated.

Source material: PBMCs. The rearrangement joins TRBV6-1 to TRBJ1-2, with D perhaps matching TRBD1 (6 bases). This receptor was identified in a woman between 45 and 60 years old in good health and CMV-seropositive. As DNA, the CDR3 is TGTGCCAGCAGTTTAGCGGGGGCGGGCTATGGCTACACCTTC. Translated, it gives CASSLAGAGYGYTF.